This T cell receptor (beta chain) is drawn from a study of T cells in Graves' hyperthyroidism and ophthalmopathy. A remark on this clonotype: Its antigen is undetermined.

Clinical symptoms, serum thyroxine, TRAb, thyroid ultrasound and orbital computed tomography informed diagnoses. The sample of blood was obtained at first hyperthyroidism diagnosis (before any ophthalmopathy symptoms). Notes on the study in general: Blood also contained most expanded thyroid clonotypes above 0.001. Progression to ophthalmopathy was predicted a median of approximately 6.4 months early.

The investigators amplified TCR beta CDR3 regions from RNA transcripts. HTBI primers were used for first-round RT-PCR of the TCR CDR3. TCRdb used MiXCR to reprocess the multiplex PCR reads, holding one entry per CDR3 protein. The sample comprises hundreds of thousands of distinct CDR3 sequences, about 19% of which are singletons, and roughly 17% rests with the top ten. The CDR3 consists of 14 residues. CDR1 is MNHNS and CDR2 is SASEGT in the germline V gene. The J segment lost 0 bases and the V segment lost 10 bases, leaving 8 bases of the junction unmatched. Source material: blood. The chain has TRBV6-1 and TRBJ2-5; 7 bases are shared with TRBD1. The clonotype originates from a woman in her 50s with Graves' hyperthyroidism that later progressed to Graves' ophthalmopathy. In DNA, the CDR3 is TGTGCCAACAGCCTGACAGGGTACCAAGAGACCCAGTACTTC. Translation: CANSLTGYQETQYF.